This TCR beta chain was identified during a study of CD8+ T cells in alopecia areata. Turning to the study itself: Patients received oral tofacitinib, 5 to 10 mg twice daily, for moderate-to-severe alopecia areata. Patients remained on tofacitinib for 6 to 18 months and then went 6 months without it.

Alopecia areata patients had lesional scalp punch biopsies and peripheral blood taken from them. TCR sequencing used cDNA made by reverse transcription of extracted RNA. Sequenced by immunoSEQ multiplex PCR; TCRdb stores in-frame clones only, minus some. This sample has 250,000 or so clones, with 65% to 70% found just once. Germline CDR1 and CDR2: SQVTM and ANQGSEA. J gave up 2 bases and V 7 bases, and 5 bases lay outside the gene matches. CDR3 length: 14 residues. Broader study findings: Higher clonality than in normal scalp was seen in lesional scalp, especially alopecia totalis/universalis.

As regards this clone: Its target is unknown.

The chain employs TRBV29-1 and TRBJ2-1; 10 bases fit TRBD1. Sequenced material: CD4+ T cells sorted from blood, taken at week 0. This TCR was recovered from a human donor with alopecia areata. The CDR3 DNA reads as TGCAGCGCCAGAGACAGGGGGCCCTACAATGAGCAGTTCTTC. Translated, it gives CSARDRGPYNEQFF.